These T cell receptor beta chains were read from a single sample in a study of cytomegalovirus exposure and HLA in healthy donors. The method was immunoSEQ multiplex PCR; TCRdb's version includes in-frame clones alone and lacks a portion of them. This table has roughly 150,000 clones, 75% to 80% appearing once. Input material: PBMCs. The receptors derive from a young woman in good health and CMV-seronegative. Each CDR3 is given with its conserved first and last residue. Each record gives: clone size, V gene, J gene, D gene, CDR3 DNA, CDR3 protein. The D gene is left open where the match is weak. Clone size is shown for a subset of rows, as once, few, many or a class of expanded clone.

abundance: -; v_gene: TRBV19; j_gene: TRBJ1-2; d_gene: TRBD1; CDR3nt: TGTGCCAGTAGCCCGGGACAGGGGGCTTATGGCTACACCTTC; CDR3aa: CASSPGQGAYGYTF
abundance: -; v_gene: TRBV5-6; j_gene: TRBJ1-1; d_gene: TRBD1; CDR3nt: TGTGCCAGCAGCTTGGGGTCAGGGGGCTTATGGACTGAAGCTTTCTTT; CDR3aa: CASSLGSGGLWTEAFF
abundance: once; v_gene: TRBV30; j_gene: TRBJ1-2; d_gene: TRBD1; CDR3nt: TGTGCCTGGAGATCACAGGGGGGAGGCTACACCTTC; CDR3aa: CAWRSQGGGYTF
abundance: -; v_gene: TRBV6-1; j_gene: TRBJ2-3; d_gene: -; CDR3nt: TGTGCCAGCAGTCAAGAGGTCGGGATAGTCGCAGATACGCAGTATTTT; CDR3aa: CASSQEVGIVADTQYF
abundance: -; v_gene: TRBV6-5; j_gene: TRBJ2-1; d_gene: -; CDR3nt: TGTGCCAGCAGTGGGGGGACCCTACCAGGTAATGAGCAGTTCTTC; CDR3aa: CASSGGTLPGNEQFF
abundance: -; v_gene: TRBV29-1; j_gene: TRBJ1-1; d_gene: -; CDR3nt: TGCAGCGCCCCGGGGGGGGGTGCTGAAGCTTTCTTT; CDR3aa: CSAPGGGAEAFF
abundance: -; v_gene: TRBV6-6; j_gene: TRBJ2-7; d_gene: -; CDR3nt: TGTGCCAGCAGTTACTCGACGGACATAAAGTACGAGCAGTACTTC; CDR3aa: CASSYSTDIKYEQYF
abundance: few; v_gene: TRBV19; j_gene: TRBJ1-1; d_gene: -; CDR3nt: TGTGCCAGTAGTATTTTACAGGACACTGAAGCTTTCTTT; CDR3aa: CASSILQDTEAFF
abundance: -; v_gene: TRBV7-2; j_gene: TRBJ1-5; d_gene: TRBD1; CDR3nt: TGTGCCAGCAGCGGAGGGACAGGCCACAATCAGCCCCAGCATTTT; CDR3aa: CASSGGTGHNQPQHF
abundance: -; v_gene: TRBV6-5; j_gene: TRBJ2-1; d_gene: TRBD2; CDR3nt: TGTGCCAGCCGGGGACTAGCAGGGAATGAGCAGTTCTTC; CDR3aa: CASRGLAGNEQFF
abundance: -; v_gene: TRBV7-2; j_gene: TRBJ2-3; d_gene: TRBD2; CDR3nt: TGTGCCAGCAGCCGAGCGGGGGCAGATACGCAGTATTTT; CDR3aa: CASSRAGADTQYF
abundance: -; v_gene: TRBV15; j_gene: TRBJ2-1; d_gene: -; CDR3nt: TGTGCCACCAGCAGACTTCCAACCGGGACAGCGGGCATCGCTGAGCAGTTCTTC; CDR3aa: CATSRLPTGTAGIAEQFF
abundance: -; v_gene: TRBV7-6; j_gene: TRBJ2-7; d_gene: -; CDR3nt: TGTGCCAGCAGCTTAGCGTCCACCTACGAGCAGTACTTC; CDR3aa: CASSLASTYEQYF
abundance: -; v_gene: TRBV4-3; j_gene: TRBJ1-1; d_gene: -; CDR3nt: TGCGCCAGCAGCCAAGATCTATTCAGGGCGAACACTGAAGCTTTCTTT; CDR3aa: CASSQDLFRANTEAFF
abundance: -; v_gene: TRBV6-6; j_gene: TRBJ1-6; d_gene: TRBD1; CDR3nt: TGTGCCAGCAGACCCCCGGGACAGGCTTATTCACCCCTCCACTTT; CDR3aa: CASRPPGQAYSPLHF
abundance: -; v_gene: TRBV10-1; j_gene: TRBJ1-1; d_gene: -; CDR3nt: TGCGCCAGCAGTGAGTCAGGCAGGGTCACTGAAGCTTTCTTT; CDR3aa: CASSESGRVTEAFF
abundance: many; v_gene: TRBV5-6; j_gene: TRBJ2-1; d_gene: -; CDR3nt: TGTGCCAGCAGCTTGGCACTGAACAATGAGCAGTTCTTC; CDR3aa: CASSLALNNEQFF
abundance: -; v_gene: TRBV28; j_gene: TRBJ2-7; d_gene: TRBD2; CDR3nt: TGTGCCAGCAGTTCAGCGGGGTTGTCAGGCGAGCAGTACTTC; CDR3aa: CASSSAGLSGEQYF
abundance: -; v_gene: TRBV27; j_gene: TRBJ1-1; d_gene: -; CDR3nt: TGTGCCAGCATCGGTCAGAGGACTGAAGCTTTCTTT; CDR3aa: CASIGQRTEAFF
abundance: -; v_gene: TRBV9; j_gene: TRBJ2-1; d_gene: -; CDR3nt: TGTGCCAGCAGCGAACTAATGAGCTCCTACAATGAGCAGTTCTTC; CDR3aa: CASSELMSSYNEQFF
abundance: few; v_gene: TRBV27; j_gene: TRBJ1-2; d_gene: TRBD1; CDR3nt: TGTGCCAGTTGTGGCCGGGACAGGGGGCTAAGTGCGCAGGGCTACACCTTC; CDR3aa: CASCGRDRGLSAQGYTF
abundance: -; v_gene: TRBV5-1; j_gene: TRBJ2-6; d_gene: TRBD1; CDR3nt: TGCGCCAGCAGCCGGACAGGGGGCAATGGGGCCAACGTCCTGACTTTC; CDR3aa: CASSRTGGNGANVLTF
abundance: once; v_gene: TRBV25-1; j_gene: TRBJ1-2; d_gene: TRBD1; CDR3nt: TGTGCCAGCAGTGACCCGGACAGGGGGACAGCTAACTATGGCTACACCTTC; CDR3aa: CASSDPDRGTANYGYTF
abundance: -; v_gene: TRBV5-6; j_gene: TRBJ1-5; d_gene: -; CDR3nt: TGTGCCAGCAGTTTGAGGGGAAGTGGCAATCAGCCCCAGCATTTT; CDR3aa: CASSLRGSGNQPQHF
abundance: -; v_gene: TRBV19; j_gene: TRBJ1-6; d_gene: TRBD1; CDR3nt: TGTGCCAGTAGTAAACAGGGGGCGGAATCACCCCTCCACTTT; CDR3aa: CASSKQGAESPLHF
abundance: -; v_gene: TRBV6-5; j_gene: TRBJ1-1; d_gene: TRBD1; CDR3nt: TGTGCCAGCAGTTACTCACGGACAGGGAACACTGAAGCTTTCTTT; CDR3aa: CASSYSRTGNTEAFF
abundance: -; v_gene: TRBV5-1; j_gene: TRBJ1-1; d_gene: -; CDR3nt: TGCGCCAGCAGCCTAACCTTGGGAGGGTACAATGAAGCTTTCTTT; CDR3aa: CASSLTLGGYNEAFF
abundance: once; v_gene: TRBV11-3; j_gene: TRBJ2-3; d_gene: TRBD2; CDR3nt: TGTGCCAGCAGCGCCGGGACTAGAGGAGATACGCAGTATTTT; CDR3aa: CASSAGTRGDTQYF
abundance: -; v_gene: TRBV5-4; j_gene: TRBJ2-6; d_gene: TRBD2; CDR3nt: TGTGCCAGCAGCCCCAGACTAGCGGGGGTCTCTGGGGCCAACGTCCTGACTTTC; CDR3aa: CASSPRLAGVSGANVLTF
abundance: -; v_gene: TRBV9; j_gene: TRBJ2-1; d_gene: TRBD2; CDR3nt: TGTGCCAGCAGCGTCACTTGGGTGTTAGCGGGGGGCAGCTCCTACAATGAGCAGTTCTTC; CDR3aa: CASSVTWVLAGGSSYNEQFF
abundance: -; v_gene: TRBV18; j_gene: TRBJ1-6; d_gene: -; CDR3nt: TGTGCCAGCTCACCCATTCCCCGGCGGGATGGTTCACCCCTCCACTTT; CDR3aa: CASSPIPRRDGSPLHF
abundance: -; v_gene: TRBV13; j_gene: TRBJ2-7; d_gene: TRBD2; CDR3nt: TGTGCCAGCAGAGCTAGCGGGAGCACCTACGAGCAGTACTTC; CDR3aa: CASRASGSTYEQYF
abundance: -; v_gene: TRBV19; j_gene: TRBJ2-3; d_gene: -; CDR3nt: TGTGCCAGTAGCTCAGGGAACCGGCTCACAGATACGCAGTATTTT; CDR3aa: CASSSGNRLTDTQYF
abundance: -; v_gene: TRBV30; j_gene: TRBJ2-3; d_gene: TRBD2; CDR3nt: TGTGCCTGGAGTGTAGCTGGGCTAGCGGCTAGCACAGATACGCAGTATTTT; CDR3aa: CAWSVAGLAASTDTQYF
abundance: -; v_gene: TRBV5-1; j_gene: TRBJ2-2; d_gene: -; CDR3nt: TGCGCCAGCAGCTTGGCAGGAAACACCGGGGAGCTGTTTTTT; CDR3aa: CASSLAGNTGELFF
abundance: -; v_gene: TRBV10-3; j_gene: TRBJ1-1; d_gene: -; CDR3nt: TGTGCCCCACGGAACCTGGGCGCTGAAGCTTTCTTT; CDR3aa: CAPRNLGAEAFF
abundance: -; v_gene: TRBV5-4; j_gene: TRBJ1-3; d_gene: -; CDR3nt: TGTGCCAGCAGCTCTAGTTTGAGAAACACCATATATTTT; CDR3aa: CASSSSLRNTIYF
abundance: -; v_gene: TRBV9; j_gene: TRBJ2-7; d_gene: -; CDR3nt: TGTGCCAGCAGCGCCGGGACAAGGGCCACCTACGAGCAGTACTTC; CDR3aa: CASSAGTRATYEQYF
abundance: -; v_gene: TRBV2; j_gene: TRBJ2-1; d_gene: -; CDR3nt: TGTGCCAGCAGTTCCGCAGGGTTTTACAATGAGCAGTTCTTC; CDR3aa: CASSSAGFYNEQFF
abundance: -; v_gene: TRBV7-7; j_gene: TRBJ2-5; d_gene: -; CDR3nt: TGTGCTAGCGGTGCGGAGACCCAGTACTTC; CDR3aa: CASGAETQYF
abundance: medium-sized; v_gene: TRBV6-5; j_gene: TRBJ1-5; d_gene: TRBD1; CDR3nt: TGTGCCAGCAGTTACGACAGGGGCCTTGATCAGCCCCAGCATTTT; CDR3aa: CASSYDRGLDQPQHF
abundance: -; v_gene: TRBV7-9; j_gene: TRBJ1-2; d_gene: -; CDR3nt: TGTGCCAGCAGCTTAACAGCTAACTATGGCTACACCTTC; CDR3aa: CASSLTANYGYTF
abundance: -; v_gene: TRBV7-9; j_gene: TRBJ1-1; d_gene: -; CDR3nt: TGTGCCAGCAGCTTAGTCCGGGTGAGCACTGAAGCTTTCTTT; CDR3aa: CASSLVRVSTEAFF
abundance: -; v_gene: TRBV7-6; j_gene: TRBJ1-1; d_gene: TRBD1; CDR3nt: TGTGCCAGCAGCTTGGGGGGGGACAGGGCTTTCTTT; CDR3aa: CASSLGGDRAFF
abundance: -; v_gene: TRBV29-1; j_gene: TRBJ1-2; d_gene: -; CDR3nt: TGCAGCGCCACAGGGTTGCGCTATGGCTACACCTTC; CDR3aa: CSATGLRYGYTF
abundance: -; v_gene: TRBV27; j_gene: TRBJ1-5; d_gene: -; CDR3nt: TGTGCCAGCAGTTTATCGATCGGGGGGCAGCCCCAGCATTTT; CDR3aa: CASSLSIGGQPQHF
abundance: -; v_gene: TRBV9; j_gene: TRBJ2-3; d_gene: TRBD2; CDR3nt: TGTGCCAGCAGCGTGACTAGCGGGTTCACAGATACGCAGTATTTT; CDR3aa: CASSVTSGFTDTQYF
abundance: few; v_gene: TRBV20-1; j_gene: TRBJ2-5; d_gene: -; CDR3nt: TGCAGTTACTATGGGCAAGAGACCCAGTACTTC; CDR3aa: CSYYGQETQYF
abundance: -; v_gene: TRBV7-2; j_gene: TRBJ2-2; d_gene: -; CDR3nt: TGTGCCAGCAGCCCCGCGGGCGGGGAGCTGTTTTTT; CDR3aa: CASSPAGGELFF
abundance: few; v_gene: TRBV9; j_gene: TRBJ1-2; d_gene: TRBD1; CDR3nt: TGTGCCAGCAGCGTAGCGGGACAGGGACCCTACACCTTC; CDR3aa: CASSVAGQGPYTF
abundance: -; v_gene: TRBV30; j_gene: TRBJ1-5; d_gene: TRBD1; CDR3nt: TGTGCCTGGAGTGCGTCCGTCGGGACAGCTAGCAATCAGCCCCAGCATTTT; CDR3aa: CAWSASVGTASNQPQHF
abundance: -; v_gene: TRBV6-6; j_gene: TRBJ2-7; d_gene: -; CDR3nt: TGTGCCAGCAGAGGACAGCACTACGAGCAGTACTTC; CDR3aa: CASRGQHYEQYF
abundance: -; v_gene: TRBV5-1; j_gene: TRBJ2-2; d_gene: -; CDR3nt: TGCGCCAGCAGCCCATCGACAGGTACTAGCACCGGGGAGCTGTTTTTT; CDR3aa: CASSPSTGTSTGELFF
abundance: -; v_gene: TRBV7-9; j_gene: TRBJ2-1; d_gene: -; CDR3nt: TGTGCCAGCAGTCCGACCGACAGGGGAGGGAGGCAGTTCTTC; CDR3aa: CASSPTDRGGRQFF
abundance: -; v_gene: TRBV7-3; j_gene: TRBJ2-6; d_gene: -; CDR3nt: TGTGCCAGCAGCTTTGGGGGCAGATCTGGGGCCAACGTCCTGACTTTC; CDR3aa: CASSFGGRSGANVLTF